This record covers a single T cell receptor beta chain. The data are from a study of control samples from healthy donors and cancer patients. The germline V gene has CDR1 DFQATT and CDR2 SNEGSKA (reference sequence). V was trimmed by 3 bases and J by 5 bases, leaving 8 bases between them. The CDR3 length is 12 residues. The repertoire was sequenced with immunoSEQ multiplex PCR; TCRdb's copy has only in-frame clones and lacks some. The sample lists more than 50,000 clones; almost 85% were seen once. The V call is TRBV20-1, the J call TRBJ2-1; D remains ambiguous. The sample was blood. This receptor was taken from a man aged 35-49 years in good health. The CDR3 sequence is CSASRPNNEQFF. The CDR3 DNA follows: TGCAGTGCTAGTCGGCCAAACAATGAGCAGTTCTTC.